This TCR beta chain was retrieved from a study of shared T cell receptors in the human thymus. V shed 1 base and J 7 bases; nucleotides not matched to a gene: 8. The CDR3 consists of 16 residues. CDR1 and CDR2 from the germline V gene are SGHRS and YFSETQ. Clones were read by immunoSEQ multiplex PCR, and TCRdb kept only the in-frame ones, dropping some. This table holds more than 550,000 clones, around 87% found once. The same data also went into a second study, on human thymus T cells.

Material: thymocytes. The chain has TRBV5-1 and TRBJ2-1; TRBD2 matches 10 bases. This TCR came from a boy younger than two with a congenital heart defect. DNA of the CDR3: TGCGCCAGCAGCTTGAGAGCACTAGCGGGGTGTAATGAGCAGTTCTTC. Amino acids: CASSLRALAGCNEQFF.